This TCR beta chain stems from a study of control samples from healthy donors and cancer patients. Clones were read by immunoSEQ multiplex PCR, and TCRdb kept only the in-frame ones, dropping some. The sample yields over 150,000 clones, approximately 96% seen once. The CDR3 is 14 amino acids. Germline V lookup: CDR1 KGHSH, CDR2 LQKENI. V lost 4 bases to trimming and J lost 6 bases; unmatched junction nucleotides: 6. Sequencing input: blood. The TCR sequence derives from a man in his forties in good health. The chain has TRBV18 and TRBJ2-3; 8 bases match TRBD1. The CDR3 DNA reads TGTGCCAGCTCACACGCAGGGGGCCCCGATACGCAGTATTTT. Translation: CASSHAGGPDTQYF.